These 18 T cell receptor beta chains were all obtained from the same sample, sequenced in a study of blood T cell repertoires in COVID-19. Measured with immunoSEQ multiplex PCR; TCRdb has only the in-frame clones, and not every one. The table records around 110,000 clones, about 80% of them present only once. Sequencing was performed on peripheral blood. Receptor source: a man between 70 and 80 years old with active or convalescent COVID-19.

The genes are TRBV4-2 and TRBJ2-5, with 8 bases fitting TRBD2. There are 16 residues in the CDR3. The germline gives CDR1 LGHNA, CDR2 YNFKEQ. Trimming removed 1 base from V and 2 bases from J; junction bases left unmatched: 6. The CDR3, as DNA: TGTGCCAGCAGCCAAGCGGACTTAGCGGGGCAAGAGACCCAGTACTTC. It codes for CASSQADLAGQETQYF.

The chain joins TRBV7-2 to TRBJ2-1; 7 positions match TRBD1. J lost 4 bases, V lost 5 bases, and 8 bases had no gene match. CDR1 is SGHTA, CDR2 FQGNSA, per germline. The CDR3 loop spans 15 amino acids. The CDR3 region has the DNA TGTGCCAGCAGCCTCTGGGGGACAGAATACAATGAGCAGTTCTTC. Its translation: CASSLWGTEYNEQFF.

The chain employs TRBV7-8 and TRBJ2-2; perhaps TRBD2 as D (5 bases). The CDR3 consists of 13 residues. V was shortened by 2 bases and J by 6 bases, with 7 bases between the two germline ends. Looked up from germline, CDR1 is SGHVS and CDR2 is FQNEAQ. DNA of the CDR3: TGTGCCAGCAGCTTAACGGGGTCCGGGGAGCTGTTTTTT. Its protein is CASSLTGSGELFF.

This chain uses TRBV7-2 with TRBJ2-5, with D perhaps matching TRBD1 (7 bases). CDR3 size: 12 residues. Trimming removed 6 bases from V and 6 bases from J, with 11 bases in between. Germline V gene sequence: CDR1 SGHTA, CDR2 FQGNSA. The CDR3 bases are TGTGCCAGCAGTCAGGGGGGAAAGACCCAGTACTTC. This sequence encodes CASSQGGKTQYF.

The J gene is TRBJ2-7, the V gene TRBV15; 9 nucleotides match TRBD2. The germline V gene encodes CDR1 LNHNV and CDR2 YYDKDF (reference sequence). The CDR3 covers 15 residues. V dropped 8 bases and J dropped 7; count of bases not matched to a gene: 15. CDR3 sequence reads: CATAQVSGGPLEQYF. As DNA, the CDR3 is TGTGCCACCGCCCAGGTTAGCGGGGGACCCTTGGAGCAGTACTTC.

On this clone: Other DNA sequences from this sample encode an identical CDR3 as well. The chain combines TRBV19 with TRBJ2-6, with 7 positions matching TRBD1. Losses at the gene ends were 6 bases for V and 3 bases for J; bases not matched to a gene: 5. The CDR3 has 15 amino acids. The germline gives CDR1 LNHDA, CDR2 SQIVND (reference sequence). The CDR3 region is CASRRQGFGANVLTF. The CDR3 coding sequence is TGTGCCAGTAGGAGACAGGGTTTTGGGGCCAACGTCCTGACTTTC.

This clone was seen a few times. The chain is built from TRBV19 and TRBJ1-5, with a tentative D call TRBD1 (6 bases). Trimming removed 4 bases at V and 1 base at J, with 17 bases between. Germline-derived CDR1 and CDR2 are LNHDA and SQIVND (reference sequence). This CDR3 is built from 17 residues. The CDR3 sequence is CASSTGQYSTSNQPQHF. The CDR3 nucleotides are TGTGCCAGTAGTACCGGACAGTACTCTACGAGCAATCAGCCCCAGCATTTT.

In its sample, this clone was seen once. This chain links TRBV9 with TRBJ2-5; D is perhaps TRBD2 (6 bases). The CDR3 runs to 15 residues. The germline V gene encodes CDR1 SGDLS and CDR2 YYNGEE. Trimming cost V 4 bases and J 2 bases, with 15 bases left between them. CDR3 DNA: TGTGCCAGCAGCCCCGGGGGTGGGGGACAAGAGACCCAGTACTTC. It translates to CASSPGGGGQETQYF.

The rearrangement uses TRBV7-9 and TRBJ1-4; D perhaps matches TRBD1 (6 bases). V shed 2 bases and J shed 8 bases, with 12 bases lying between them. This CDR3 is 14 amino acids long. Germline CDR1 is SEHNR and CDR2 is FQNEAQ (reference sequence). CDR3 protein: CASSLIGTSEKLFF. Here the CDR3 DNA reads TGTGCCAGCAGCTTAATTGGGACATCGGAAAAACTGTTTTTT.

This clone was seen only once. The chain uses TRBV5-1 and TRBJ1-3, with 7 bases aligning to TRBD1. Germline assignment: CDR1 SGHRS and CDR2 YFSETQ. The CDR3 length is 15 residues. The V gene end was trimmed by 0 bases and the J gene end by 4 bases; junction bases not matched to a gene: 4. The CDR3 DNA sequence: TGCGCCAGCAGCTTGGGGGACAGCGTCGGAAACACCATATATTTT. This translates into CASSLGDSVGNTIYF. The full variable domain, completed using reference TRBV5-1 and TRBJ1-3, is KAGVTQTPRYLIKTRGQQVTLSCSPISGHRSVSWYQQTPGQGLQFLFEYFSETQRNKGNFPGRFSGRQFSNSRSEMNVSTLELGDSALYLCASSLGDSVGNTIYFGEGSWLTVV.

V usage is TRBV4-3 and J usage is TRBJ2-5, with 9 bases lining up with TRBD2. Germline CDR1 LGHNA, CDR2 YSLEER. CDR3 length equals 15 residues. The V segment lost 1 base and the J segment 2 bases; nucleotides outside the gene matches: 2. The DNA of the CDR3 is TGCGCCAGCAGCCAAGGGGCGGGGGGGCAAGAGACCCAGTACTTC. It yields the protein CASSQGAGGQETQYF.

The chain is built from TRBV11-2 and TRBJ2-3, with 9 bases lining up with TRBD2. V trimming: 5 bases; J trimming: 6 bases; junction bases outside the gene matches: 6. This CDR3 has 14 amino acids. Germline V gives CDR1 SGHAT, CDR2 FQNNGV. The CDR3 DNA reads TGTGCCAGCAGCATTAGCGGGAGAACCGATACGCAGTATTTT. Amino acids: CASSISGRTDTQYF.

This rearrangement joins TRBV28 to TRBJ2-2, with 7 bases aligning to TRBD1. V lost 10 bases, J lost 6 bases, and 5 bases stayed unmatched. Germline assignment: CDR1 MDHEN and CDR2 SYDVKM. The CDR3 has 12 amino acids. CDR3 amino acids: CAKGALPGELFF. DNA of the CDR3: TGTGCCAAGGGGGCGCTTCCCGGGGAGCTGTTTTTT.

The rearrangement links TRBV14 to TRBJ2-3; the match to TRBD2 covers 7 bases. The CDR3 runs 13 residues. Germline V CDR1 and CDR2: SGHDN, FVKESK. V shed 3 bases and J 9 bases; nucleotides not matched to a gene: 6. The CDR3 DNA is TGTGCCAGCAGCCAGATAGTGCGGGAGACGCAGTATTTT. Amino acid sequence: CASSQIVRETQYF.

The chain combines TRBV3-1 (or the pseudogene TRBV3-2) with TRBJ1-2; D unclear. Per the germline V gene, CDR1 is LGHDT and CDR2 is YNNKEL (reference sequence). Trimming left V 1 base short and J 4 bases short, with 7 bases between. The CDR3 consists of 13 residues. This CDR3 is CASSQGASYGYTF. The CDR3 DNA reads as TGTGCCAGCAGCCAAGGTGCCAGCTATGGCTACACCTTC.

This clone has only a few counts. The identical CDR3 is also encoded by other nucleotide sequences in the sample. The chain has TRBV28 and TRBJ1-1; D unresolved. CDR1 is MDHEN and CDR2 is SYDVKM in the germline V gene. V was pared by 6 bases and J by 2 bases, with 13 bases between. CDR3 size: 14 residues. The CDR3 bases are TGTGCCAGCAGCCGGGGTGGCTTAAACACTGAAGCTTTCTTT. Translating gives CASSRGGLNTEAFF.

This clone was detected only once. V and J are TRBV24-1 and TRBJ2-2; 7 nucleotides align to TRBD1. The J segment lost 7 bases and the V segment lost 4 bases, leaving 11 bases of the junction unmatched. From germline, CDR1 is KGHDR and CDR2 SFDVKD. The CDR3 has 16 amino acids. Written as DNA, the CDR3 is TGTGCCACCAGTGAACCTCGACAGGGTAGGGTCGGGGAGCTGTTTTTT. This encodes CATSEPRQGRVGELFF.

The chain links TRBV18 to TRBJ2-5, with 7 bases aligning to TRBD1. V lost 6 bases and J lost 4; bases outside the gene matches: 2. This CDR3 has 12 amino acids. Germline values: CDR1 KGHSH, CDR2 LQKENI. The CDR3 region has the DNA TGTGCCAGCTCGACAGGGAGAGAGACCCAGTACTTC. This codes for CASSTGRETQYF.